These 13 T cell receptor beta chains originate from one sample sequenced in a study of regulatory dendritic cells for organ transplantation. Sequencing was performed with immunoSEQ multiplex PCR; in TCRdb, only in-frame clones are kept and a portion is missing. This table has approximately 10,000 clones, about three fifths appearing once. Sorted subsets were CFSE-labeled and cultured approximately 5 days with allogeneic dendritic cells. These receptors lack a known antigen. Sequenced material: naive CD4+ T cells from blood cultured with dendritic cells. Subset specified: CD45RA+ naive T cells. These receptors originate from a human donor in good health.

V gene TRBV6-1 combines with J gene TRBJ1-5; 8 bases match TRBD1. This CDR3 comprises 15 residues. From germline, CDR1 is MNHNS and CDR2 SASEGT. The junction had 7 bases not matched to a gene; V was cut back by 6 bases and J by 3 bases. The CDR3 DNA follows: TGTGCCAGCAGGACAGGGGCCCGAACCAATCAGCCCCAGCATTTT. Protein product: CASRTGARTNQPQHF.

The chain links TRBV19 to TRBJ1-5; 9 positions agree with TRBD1. The CDR3 totals 13 residues. Germline loops: CDR1 LNHDA, CDR2 SQIVND (reference sequence). Trimming took 5 bases from V and 4 from J; bases not matched to a gene: 0. The CDR3 nucleotides are TGTGCCAGTAGTGGGACAGGGAATCAGCCCCAGCATTTT. Its translation is CASSGTGNQPQHF.

The CDR3 reads CASSLDIQRKKDNEQFF. CDR3 nucleotides: TGTGCCAGCAGCTTAGATATCCAGCGGAAGAAGGACAATGAGCAGTTCTTC. The chain couples TRBV7-2 to TRBJ2-1; perhaps TRBD2 as D (5 bases). Germline V gene lookup returns CDR1 SGHTA and CDR2 FQGNSA. This CDR3 region has 17 residues. Trimming took 1 base from V and 5 from J, leaving 18 bases between them.

The chain is built from TRBV7-2 and TRBJ2-2, with a weak D call TRBD2 (6 bases). The ends were cut back, 5 bases at V and 2 bases at J, with 15 bases in the middle. Germline loops: CDR1 SGHTA, CDR2 FQGNSA. This CDR3 has 16 amino acids. The DNA for the CDR3 is TGTGCCAGCAGCCCCCCCGGGACTTTTAACACCGGGGAGCTGTTTTTT. Translation gives CASSPPGTFNTGELFF.

V usage is TRBV4-1 and J usage is TRBJ2-7; 9 bases agree with TRBD1. This CDR3 has 15 residues. Per the germline V gene, CDR1 is MGHRA and CDR2 is YSYEKL. The V segment lost 4 bases and the J segment 3 bases; nucleotides outside the gene matches: 7. CDR3 protein: CASSPLGQGNYEQYF. In DNA, the CDR3 is TGCGCCAGCAGCCCCTTAGGACAGGGGAACTACGAGCAGTACTTC.

This clone is medium-sized in the sample. The chain combines TRBV27 with TRBJ1-6, with 7 bases aligning to TRBD1. V trimming: 6 bases; J trimming: 0 bases; junction bases outside the gene matches: 8. CDR3 length: 17 residues. The germline V gene has CDR1 MNHEY and CDR2 SMNVEV (reference sequence). In DNA, the CDR3 is TGTGCCAGCAGACAGGGGCCGACGAGCTCCTATAATTCACCCCTCCACTTT. It codes for CASRQGPTSSYNSPLHF.

The chain joins TRBV5-1 to TRBJ2-3; TRBD1 agrees at 7 bases. V dropped 4 bases and J dropped 2; count of bases not matched to a gene: 10. Per the germline V gene, CDR1 is SGHRS and CDR2 is YFSETQ. This CDR3 is 16 amino acids long. This chain's CDR3 is CASSIGQASFTDTQYF. The CDR3 DNA reads TGCGCCAGCAGCATAGGACAGGCCTCTTTCACAGATACGCAGTATTTT.

The V and J genes are TRBV11-2 and TRBJ1-1; D remains ambiguous. CDR3 length: 13 residues. The germline V gene has CDR1 SGHAT and CDR2 FQNNGV. Trimming shortened V by 6 bases and J by 1 base, and 9 bases separated the two germline ends. The CDR3 here is CASRLGQNTEAFF. DNA of the CDR3: TGTGCCAGCAGACTAGGGCAGAACACTGAAGCTTTCTTT.

The chain has TRBV18 and TRBJ2-3; D is undetermined. The CDR3 has 13 amino acids. Trimming left V 1 base short and J 6 bases short, with 8 bases between. From germline, CDR1 is KGHSH and CDR2 LQKENI. The CDR3: CASSPRPQDTQYF. In DNA, the CDR3 is TGTGCCAGCTCACCACGACCACAGGATACGCAGTATTTT. The variable domain in full, completed from reference TRBV18 and TRBJ2-3, reads NAGVMQNPRHLVRRRGQEARLRCSPMKGHSHVYWYRQLPEEGLKFMVYLQKENIIDESGMPKERFSAEFPKEGPSILRIQQVVRGDSAAYFCASSPRPQDTQYFGPGTRLTVL.

This clone was picked up a small number of times. The chain carries TRBV5-1 and TRBJ2-7; 8 bases match TRBD1. CDR3 length equals 14 residues. Trimming removed 4 bases from V and 3 bases from J; junction bases left unmatched: 6. Germline CDR1 is SGHRS and CDR2 is YFSETQ. CDR3 sequence: CASSQGQAFYEQYF. The DNA of the CDR3 is TGCGCCAGCAGCCAGGGACAGGCGTTCTACGAGCAGTACTTC.

The genes are TRBV28 and TRBJ1-4; 7 bases fit TRBD1. V dropped 2 bases and J dropped 6; count of bases not matched to a gene: 3. The CDR3 loop spans 14 amino acids. Per germline, CDR1 MDHEN and CDR2 SYDVKM. The CDR3, as DNA: TGTGCCAGCAGTTTAGAGGGACAGTATGAAAAACTGTTTTTT. Translated, it gives CASSLEGQYEKLFF.

V gene TRBV9 combines with J gene TRBJ1-2, with 8 nucleotides matching TRBD1. The CDR3 has 14 amino acids. The germline V gene has CDR1 SGDLS and CDR2 YYNGEE. V shed 0 bases, J shed 2 bases, and the junction held 0 bases outside the gene matches. The DNA of the CDR3 is TGTGCCAGCAGCGTAGGGACAGGGAACTATGGCTACACCTTC. As protein: CASSVGTGNYGYTF.

The chain joins TRBV7-3 to TRBJ2-6; TRBD1 agrees at 10 bases. This CDR3 has 17 residues. Per the germline V gene, CDR1 is SGHTA and CDR2 is FQGTGA. V trimming: 4 bases; J trimming: 0 bases; junction bases outside the gene matches: 3. Here the CDR3 DNA reads TGTGCCAGCAGCTCCGGGACAGGGGTCTCTGGGGCCAACGTCCTGACTTTC. Translation: CASSSGTGVSGANVLTF.